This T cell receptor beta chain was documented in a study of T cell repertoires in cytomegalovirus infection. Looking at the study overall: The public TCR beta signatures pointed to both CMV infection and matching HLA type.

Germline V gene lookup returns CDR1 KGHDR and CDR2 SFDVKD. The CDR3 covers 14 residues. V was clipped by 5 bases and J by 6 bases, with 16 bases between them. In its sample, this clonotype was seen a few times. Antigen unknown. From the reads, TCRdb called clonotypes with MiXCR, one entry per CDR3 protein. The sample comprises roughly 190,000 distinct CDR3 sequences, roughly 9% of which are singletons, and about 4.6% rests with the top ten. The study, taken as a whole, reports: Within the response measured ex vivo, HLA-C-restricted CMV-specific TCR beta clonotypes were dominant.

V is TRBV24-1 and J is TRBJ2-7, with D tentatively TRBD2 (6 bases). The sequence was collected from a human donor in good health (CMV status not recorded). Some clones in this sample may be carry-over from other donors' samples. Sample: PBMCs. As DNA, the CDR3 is TGTGCCACCAGTGTGGGGGGAACCAGATCCGAGCAGTACTTC. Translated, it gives CATSVGGTRSEQYF.